This TCR beta chain was identified in a study of T cells after yellow fever vaccination (dated by TCRdb to 2018 to 2020). In terms of the full investigation: The SMART-Seq v4 Ultra Low Input RNA kit was used to prepare libraries from fractions with low cell numbers. Blood was drawn at multiple timepoints before and after primary and secondary immunization, with bulk PBMC replicates and cell subsets isolated. The cohort comprised two healthy male donors, one aged 18 to 29 and one aged 30 to 40 years. To follow T-cell clones before and after primary and booster YFV17D yellow fever vaccination, bulk TCR alpha and beta repertoires were sequenced over time. Findings and caveats that apply to the study as a whole: The study included only a couple of donors, which limits how far the findings can be generalized. Compared with the primary T-cell response, the secondary T-cell response was weaker but faster, peaking on day 5 rather than day 15. A small share of clonotypes occurred in both CD4 and CD8 compartments, likely arising from convergent recombination. Computational filtering was required because FACS-sorted repertoires could contain abundant contaminating clonotypes from the bulk population. After the booster, most of the clones that had expanded following primary vaccination were detected again (96% of CD4 and around nine tenths of CD8), which suggests that memory was broadly maintained.

The germline V and J ends show losses of 6 bases and 7 bases respectively, and no gene match explains 6 bases of the junction. CDR1 KGHSH and CDR2 LQKENI were looked up in the germline V gene. Measured from the cysteine to the phenylalanine, the CDR3 is 13 residues long. Left in the record is the CDR3 DNA by itself, 39 bases read in frame from the first base. The sample holds a few counts of this clonotype. This receptor's antigen is unknown. Base qualities are not at hand, and no much larger clone is one base apart. TCR cDNA was synthesized by 5'RACE template switching, which introduced a universal primer site and unique molecular identifiers. Priming for cDNA synthesis came from both the TCR alpha and TCR beta constant segments. Library amplification used two PCR steps, and the second PCR step added sample barcodes and sequencing adapters. Sequencing of libraries was done on Illumina HiSeq 2500 (2x100 bp) or NovaSeq (2x150 bp). As for the authors' bioinformatics: Demultiplexing of reads and collapsing into UMI consensus sequences were performed with MIGEC, and V(D)J alignment was carried out with MiXCR. Vaccine-responding clonotypes were defined with edgeR using replicate PBMC samples, requiring FDR below 0.01 and a log2 fold change above 5 up to day 15. Bulk clonotypes were assigned CD4 or CD8 identity according to which sequenced CD4 or CD8 repertoire held them at higher abundance. Clones were called with MiXCR by TCRdb after fastp trimmed the public reads at Q25, and only in-frame beta chains were retained. Each entry is one CDR3 protein sequence, shown with its most common DNA and genes. TCRdb's processing, not the study's, gives the V and J calls here. This sample comprises approximately 600,000 distinct CDR3 sequences, approximately 13% of them detected only once. The ten largest clones add up to around 14% of the sample.

The meaning of the sample's treatment or condition label: live attenuated yellow fever vaccine strain. At every blood-draw timepoint, two biological replicates of bulk PBMCs were collected. A standard Ficoll-Paque protocol was used to isolate PBMCs from peripheral blood. TriZol was used to extract RNA from bulk PBMCs, from CD4 and CD8 fractions, and from dextramer-positive and dextramer-negative fractions. The sequence was obtained from a man aged 25-45 years who received the YFV17D yellow fever vaccine. This specimen consisted of PBMCs, obtained on the day of the yellow fever booster vaccination. The sequence is built from TRBV18 and TRBJ2-4, and TRBD2 aligns with 7 junction nucleotides. The DNA reads TGTGCCAGCTCCCCAAGCGGGAACAACATTCAGTACTTC. Its coded protein is CASSPSGNNIQYF.